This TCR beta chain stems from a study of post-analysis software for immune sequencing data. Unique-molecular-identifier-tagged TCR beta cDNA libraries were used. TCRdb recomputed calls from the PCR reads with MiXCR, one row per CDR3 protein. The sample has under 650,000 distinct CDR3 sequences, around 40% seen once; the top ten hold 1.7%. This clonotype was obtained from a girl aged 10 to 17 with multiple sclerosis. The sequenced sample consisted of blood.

CDR3 residues: CASSQQGNQPQHF. The CDR3 DNA sequence: TGTGCCAGCTCACAACAGGGAAATCAGCCCCAGCATTTT. This chain links TRBV12-3 or TRBV12-4 with TRBJ1-5; a possible D gene is TRBD1 (6 bases). The V and J ends lost 8 bases and 4 bases respectively, with 12 bases between them. The length of the CDR3 is 13 residues.